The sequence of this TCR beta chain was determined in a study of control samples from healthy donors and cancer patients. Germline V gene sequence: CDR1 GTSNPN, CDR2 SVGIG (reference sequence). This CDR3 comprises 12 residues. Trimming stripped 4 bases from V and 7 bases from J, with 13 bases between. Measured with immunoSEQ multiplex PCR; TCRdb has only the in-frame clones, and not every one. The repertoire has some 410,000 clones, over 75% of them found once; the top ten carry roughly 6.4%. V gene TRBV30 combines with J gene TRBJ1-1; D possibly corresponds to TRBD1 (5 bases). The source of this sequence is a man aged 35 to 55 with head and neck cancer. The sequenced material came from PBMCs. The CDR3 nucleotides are TGTGCCTGGATGGGGACTGCGTATGAAGCTTTCTTT. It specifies CAWMGTAYEAFF.